Presented here are 31 T cell receptor beta chains from one specimen sequenced in a study of cytomegalovirus exposure and HLA in healthy donors (dated by TCRdb to the late 2010s). To prepare the library, the immunoSEQ multiplex PCR assay was applied. For the multiplex PCR, a mixture combining 60 forward primers for TCR Vbeta segments and 13 reverse primers for TCR Jbeta segments was used. Imported from immuneACCESS, the table was reduced by TCRdb to in-frame sequences with V and J called. These copies leave out some clones; in studies compared against another copy, an unresolved V gene accounts for under half, and the cause of the remainder is not known. The sample records under 200,000 clones, almost 85% of which are singletons. The ten largest clonotypes hold 0.38% of the sample. Sequencing was carried out using PBMCs. The source is a boy aged 2-15 years in good health and CMV-seronegative.

The V call is TRBV27, the J call TRBJ1-1; unclear D gene. CDR3 length equals 13 residues. Trimming took off 0 bases at V and 6 bases at J, with 8 bases between the two ends. Looked up from germline, CDR1 is MNHEY and CDR2 is SMNVEV (reference sequence). CDR3 bases: TGTGCCAGCAGTTTATCCCGCAGCGCTGAAGCTTTCTTT. Its protein is CASSLSRSAEAFF.

This clone appeared a single time. V gene TRBV4-1 combines with J gene TRBJ2-1, with unresolved D. The germline CDR1 and CDR2 sequences are MGHRA and YSYEKL. The CDR3 extends over 13 amino acids. Trimming left V 0 bases short and J 4 bases short, with 4 bases between. The CDR3: CASSQDNYNEQFF. In nucleotides, the CDR3 is TGCGCCAGCAGCCAAGATAATTACAATGAGCAGTTCTTC.

As concerns this clone: The sample carries other DNA sequences with the same CDR3. The CDR3 sequence is CASSYLAGGYEQYF. As DNA, the CDR3 is TGTGCCAGCAGTTATCTAGCGGGAGGCTACGAGCAGTACTTC. The chain is built from TRBV6-5 and TRBJ2-7, with 11 bases identical to TRBD2. V was clipped by 3 bases and J by 3 bases; unmatched bases: 1. Germline CDR1 reads MNHEY; CDR2 reads SVGAGI. The CDR3 runs 14 residues.

The chain carries TRBV7-9 and TRBJ1-1; 9 bases match TRBD1. Germline CDR1 SEHNR, CDR2 FQNEAQ (reference sequence). V lost 8 bases, J lost 5 bases, and 3 bases stayed unmatched. The CDR3 has 12 residues. The CDR3 DNA follows: TGTGCCAGCCGGACAGGGGAGACTGAAGCTTTCTTT. Residues: CASRTGETEAFF.

The rearrangement uses TRBV2 and TRBJ2-5; 10 bases are a match to TRBD2. In germline, CDR1 is SNHLY, CDR2 FYNNEI. The CDR3 extends over 17 amino acids. V lost 1 base and J lost 1; bases outside the gene matches: 6. The CDR3 loop is CASSEGTSGLIQETQYF. As DNA, the CDR3 is TGTGCCAGCAGTGAAGGGACTAGCGGACTCATCCAAGAGACCCAGTACTTC.

The J gene is TRBJ1-5, the V gene TRBV12-5; 9 bases map to TRBD1. This CDR3 comprises 15 residues. Germline CDR1 reads LGHNT; CDR2 reads FRNRAP. Trimming took 3 bases from V and 1 from J; bases not matched to a gene: 1. CDR3 in DNA: TGTGCTAGTGGTTTCGGGACAGGGAGCAATCAGCCCCAGCATTTT. Its protein product is CASGFGTGSNQPQHF.

The chain links TRBV30 to TRBJ1-5; D is uncertain. This CDR3 has 14 residues. V was pared by 0 bases and J by 6 bases, with 12 bases between. From germline, CDR1 is GTSNPN and CDR2 SVGIG (reference sequence). CDR3 amino acids: CAWSVWRESQPQHF. The CDR3 DNA sequence: TGTGCCTGGAGTGTTTGGAGGGAGAGTCAGCCCCAGCATTTT.

This clone was detected a few times. The V call is TRBV27, the J call TRBJ2-7, with D unclear. Germline values: CDR1 MNHEY, CDR2 SMNVEV (reference sequence). The CDR3 is 13 residues long. The ends were cut back, 0 bases at V and 3 bases at J, with 6 bases in the middle. The CDR3 region has the DNA TGTGCCAGCAGTTTATCCGGCGGCTACGAGCAGTACTTC. Translated: CASSLSGGYEQYF.

V gene TRBV7-3 combines with J gene TRBJ2-7; 8 nucleotides match TRBD2. Germline trimming cut 0 bases from V and 6 bases from J; bases unmatched to any gene: 4. Germline CDR1 is SGHTA and CDR2 is FQGTGA. The CDR3 sequence is 14 residues long. The CDR3 nucleotides read TGTGCCAGCAGCTTAACTAGCGGGAACTCCGAGCAGTACTTC. Its translation is CASSLTSGNSEQYF.

The genes are TRBV6-5 and TRBJ2-2; D is possibly TRBD1 (6 bases). The CDR3 totals 15 residues. V lost 5 bases and J lost 1, with 11 bases in between. Germline loops: CDR1 MNHEY, CDR2 SVGAGI. CDR3 in DNA: TGTGCCAGCAGTACACAGACAGGGAACACCGGGGAGCTGTTTTTT. It codes for CASSTQTGNTGELFF.

The chain has TRBV13 and TRBJ2-7; 10 nucleotides align to TRBD2. Germline CDR1 and CDR2: PRHDT and FYEKMQ (reference sequence). V was pared by 5 bases and J by 6 bases, with 7 bases of the junction left unmatched. This CDR3 has 14 residues. The CDR3 is CASSGPGLAFEQYF. The CDR3 DNA follows: TGTGCCAGCAGCGGACCGGGACTAGCGTTCGAGCAGTACTTC.

The genes are TRBV5-6 and TRBJ2-2, with 9 bases identical to TRBD2. CDR3 length: 15 residues. CDR1 and CDR2 from the germline V gene are SGHDT and YYEEEE. V was clipped by 5 bases and J by 0 bases; unmatched bases: 2. Written as DNA, the CDR3 is TGTGCCAGCAGACGACTAGCGGCGAACACCGGGGAGCTGTTTTTT. As protein: CASRRLAANTGELFF.

This clone has only one observation. This sequence joins TRBV30 and TRBJ2-5; a weak D match, TRBD1 (6 bases). The CDR3 length is 15 residues. Looked up from germline, CDR1 is GTSNPN and CDR2 is SVGIG (reference sequence). V was pared by 0 bases and J by 2 bases, with 13 bases between. The CDR3 nucleotides read TGTGCCTGGAGTGTAGGTGGGGGCTTGCAAGAGACCCAGTACTTC. Translation: CAWSVGGGLQETQYF.

The CDR3 spells CASSLGLAANNEQFF. The CDR3 DNA reads TGCGCCAGCAGCTTGGGACTAGCGGCTAACAATGAGCAGTTCTTC. The rearrangement uses TRBV5-1 and TRBJ2-1; 9 bases map to TRBD2. This CDR3 comprises 15 residues. Trimming removed 0 bases from V and 5 bases from J; junction bases left unmatched: 3. Germline lookup yields CDR1 SGHRS and CDR2 YFSETQ.

This rearrangement joins TRBV5-1 to TRBJ2-1; 7 bases align to TRBD2. Germline V lookup: CDR1 SGHRS, CDR2 YFSETQ. The trim removed 4 bases at V and 0 bases at J, leaving 7 bases unmatched. The CDR3 length is 16 residues. The CDR3 bases are TGCGCCAGCAGCGCCCGCCTAGCGGTCTCCTACAATGAGCAGTTCTTC. This encodes CASSARLAVSYNEQFF.

The chain employs TRBV10-1 and TRBJ2-7; 8 bases are a match to TRBD1. Germline trimming cut 3 bases from V and 5 bases from J; bases unmatched to any gene: 6. The CDR3 runs 14 residues. CDR1 and CDR2 from the germline V gene are WNHNN and SYGVQD (reference sequence). CDR3 nucleotide sequence: TGCGCCAGCAGTGAAGGAGCAGGGGGCAACGAGCAGTACTTC. It encodes CASSEGAGGNEQYF.

DNA for the CDR3: TGTGCCAGCAGCTTGGCGAGCGGAGGAGGCTATGGCTACACCTTC. Its protein is CASSLASGGGYGYTF. The genes are TRBV5-4 and TRBJ1-2; no clear D gene. Germline CDR1 SGHNT, CDR2 YYREEE (reference sequence). V lost 0 bases and J 4 bases, leaving 13 bases between the germline ends. The CDR3 is made up of 15 amino acids.

The chain recombines TRBV4-1 with TRBJ2-1, with D perhaps TRBD2 (5 bases). The CDR3 length is 18 residues. The V end lost 1 base, the J end lost 4 bases, and 20 bases lay between the germline ends. Germline lookup yields CDR1 MGHRA and CDR2 YSYEKL. CDR3 sequence (DNA): TGCGCCAGCAGCCAAGGTTTGTCACGTACTAGTATGTACAATGAGCAGTTCTTC. Translating it yields CASSQGLSRTSMYNEQFF.

This clone was picked up a small number of times. This chain joins TRBV7-9 and TRBJ1-4, with D possibly matching TRBD1 (5 bases). CDR1 and CDR2 from the germline V gene are SEHNR and FQNEAQ (reference sequence). The CDR3 runs 14 residues. Between the trimmed V and J ends, which lost 1 base and 3 bases, there was a span of 6 bases. The CDR3 DNA sequence: TGTGCCAGCAGCTTAGGACAGTCTAATGAAAAACTGTTTTTT. Residues: CASSLGQSNEKLFF.

V and J are TRBV10-2 and TRBJ1-2; no definite D call. The CDR3 runs 12 residues. Germline lookup yields CDR1 WSHSY and CDR2 SAAADI. V was shortened by 7 bases and J by 6 bases, with 12 bases between the two germline ends. The CDR3 loop is CASTMDGNGYTF. The CDR3 DNA follows: TGCGCCAGCACTATGGACGGGAATGGCTACACCTTC.

J is TRBJ2-7 and V is TRBV5-4, with TRBD2 identical over 8 bases. Germline V lookup: CDR1 SGHNT, CDR2 YYREEE (reference sequence). This CDR3 spans 17 amino acids. With 4 bases clipped from V and 2 bases from J, the junction kept 14 bases outside the gene matches. The CDR3 coding sequence is TGTGCCAGCAGCCCCTTGGCCGGGAGGGAAGGAGCCTACGAGCAGTACTTC. It encodes CASSPLAGREGAYEQYF.

The rearrangement links TRBV2 to TRBJ2-7; D might be TRBD2 (6 bases). From germline, CDR1 is SNHLY and CDR2 FYNNEI. The CDR3 loop spans 13 amino acids. V was shortened by 6 bases and J by 3 bases, with 12 bases between the two germline ends. The CDR3, as DNA: TGTGCCAGCAGGCGGGGTGCCAACTACGAGCAGTACTTC. Its translation: CASRRGANYEQYF.

The V call is TRBV6-5, the J call TRBJ2-5; D not resolved. The CDR3 runs 13 residues. Germline lookup yields CDR1 MNHEY and CDR2 SVGAGI. The ends were cut back, 0 bases at V and 0 bases at J, with 2 bases in the middle. The CDR3 region is CASSYSYQETQYF. The CDR3 DNA reads TGTGCCAGCAGTTACTCCTACCAAGAGACCCAGTACTTC.

This chain joins TRBV29-1 and TRBJ2-7; 7 nucleotides match TRBD1. The CDR3 extends over 14 amino acids. Germline CDR1 is SQVTM and CDR2 is ANQGSEA. V shed 0 bases, J shed 0 bases, and the junction held 2 bases outside the gene matches. The CDR3 nucleotides are TGCAGCGTTGAAGAGAGGGACAGCTCCTACGAGCAGTACTTC. This encodes CSVEERDSSYEQYF.

This clone was counted only a few times. The chain is built from TRBV6-1 and TRBJ1-5; D is undetermined. The V and J ends lost 3 bases and 1 base respectively, with 7 bases between them. The germline V gene encodes CDR1 MNHNS and CDR2 SASEGT. This CDR3 region has 14 residues. CDR3 bases: TGTGCCAGCAGTGAGGGGAGGAGCAATCAGCCCCAGCATTTT. Its translation is CASSEGRSNQPQHF.

The gene calls are TRBV28 and TRBJ1-4, with no clear D. Germline CDR1 and CDR2: MDHEN and SYDVKM. CDR3 size: 12 residues. Deletions cut 8 bases from V and 7 bases from J, with 11 bases between. CDR3 amino acids: CASAGYAEKLFF. The CDR3 coding sequence is TGTGCCAGCGCCGGGTACGCTGAAAAACTGTTTTTT.

The chain uses TRBV6-1 and TRBJ2-1, with TRBD2 matching over 9 bases. The CDR3 contains 15 residues. Losses at the gene ends were 6 bases for V and 3 bases for J; bases not matched to a gene: 6. CDR1 and CDR2 (germline): MNHNS, SASEGT. CDR3 protein: CASSQTSGGYNEQFF. The CDR3 bases are TGTGCCAGCAGCCAGACTAGCGGCGGCTACAATGAGCAGTTCTTC.

This clone was recorded a few times. The rearrangement joins TRBV27 to TRBJ2-7; tentatively, D is TRBD1 (5 bases). Trimming shortened V by 4 bases and J by 0 bases, and 16 bases separated the two germline ends. The CDR3 contains 16 residues. CDR1 and CDR2 (germline): MNHEY, SMNVEV (reference sequence). The CDR3, as DNA: TGTGCCAGCAGTTCCTGGGGCGGCAGACGCTCCTACGAGCAGTACTTC. Encoded protein: CASSSWGGRRSYEQYF.

The V and J genes are TRBV12-5 and TRBJ1-5; D possibly corresponds to TRBD1 (6 bases). Trimming pared 6 bases from V and 5 bases from J, leaving 14 bases between. The CDR3 spans 14 residues. CDR1 LGHNT and CDR2 FRNRAP come from the germline V gene. This chain's CDR3 is CASGPTGTDQPQHF. The CDR3 DNA follows: TGTGCTAGTGGGCCGACAGGAACTGATCAGCCCCAGCATTTT.

Notes on this clone: At one of its ends the junction is not consistent with the germline gene, which may arise from a read error. The chain couples TRBV7-8 to TRBJ2-7; the match to TRBD1 covers 8 bases. CDR1 is SGHVS and CDR2 is FQNEAQ in the germline V gene. There are 14 residues in the CDR3. DNA of the CDR3: TGTGCCAGCAGCCCCGGACAGGGTGCCTACGAACAGTACTTC. Encoded protein: CASSPGQGAYEQYF.

The rearrangement joins TRBV27 to TRBJ2-2; 7 nucleotides match TRBD2. With 8 bases clipped from V and 1 base from J, the junction kept 10 bases outside the gene matches. The CDR3 loop spans 16 amino acids. Germline loops: CDR1 MNHEY, CDR2 SMNVEV (reference sequence). CDR3 protein: CASRAAERENTGELFF. The CDR3 DNA reads as TGTGCCAGCCGGGCGGCGGAGCGGGAGAACACCGGGGAGCTGTTTTTT.